This T cell receptor (beta chain) was identified in a study of patients and donors after allogeneic stem cell transplantation. CDR3 size: 16 residues. V shed 4 bases and J shed 0 bases, with 13 bases lying between them. The V gene's germline CDR1 is SEHNR and CDR2 FQNEAQ (reference sequence). This clonotype was detected only a few times. Using its own MiXCR run on the RT-PCR reads, TCRdb lists one record per CDR3 protein. This table holds over 350,000 distinct CDR3 sequences, 16% found once. V usage is TRBV7-9 and J usage is TRBJ2-1, with no clear D. Sequencing input: blood, either unsorted or a sorted T cell fraction (not recorded which). The receptor's source is a human donor who was either an allogeneic HSCT recipient or a stem cell or donor lymphocyte infusion donor (not recorded which). It is not recorded whose cells these are; they may come from a transplant donor. As DNA, the CDR3 is TGTGCCAGCAGCTCCACGGGCGGAAGCTCCTACAATGAGCAGTTCTTC. Amino acids: CASSSTGGSSYNEQFF.